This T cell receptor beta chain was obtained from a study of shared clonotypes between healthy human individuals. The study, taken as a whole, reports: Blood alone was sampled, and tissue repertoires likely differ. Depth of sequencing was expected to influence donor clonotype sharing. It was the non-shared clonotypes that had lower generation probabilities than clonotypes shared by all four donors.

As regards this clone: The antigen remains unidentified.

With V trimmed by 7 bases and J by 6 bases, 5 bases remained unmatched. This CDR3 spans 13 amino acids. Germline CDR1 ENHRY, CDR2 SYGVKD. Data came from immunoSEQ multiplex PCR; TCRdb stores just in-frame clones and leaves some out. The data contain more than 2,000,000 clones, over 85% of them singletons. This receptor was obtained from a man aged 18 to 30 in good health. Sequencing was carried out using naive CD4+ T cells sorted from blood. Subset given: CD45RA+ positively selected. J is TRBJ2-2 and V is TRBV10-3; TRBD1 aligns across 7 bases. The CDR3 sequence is CAITAQGAGELFF. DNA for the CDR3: TGTGCCATCACCGCCCAGGGGGCCGGGGAGCTGTTTTTT.